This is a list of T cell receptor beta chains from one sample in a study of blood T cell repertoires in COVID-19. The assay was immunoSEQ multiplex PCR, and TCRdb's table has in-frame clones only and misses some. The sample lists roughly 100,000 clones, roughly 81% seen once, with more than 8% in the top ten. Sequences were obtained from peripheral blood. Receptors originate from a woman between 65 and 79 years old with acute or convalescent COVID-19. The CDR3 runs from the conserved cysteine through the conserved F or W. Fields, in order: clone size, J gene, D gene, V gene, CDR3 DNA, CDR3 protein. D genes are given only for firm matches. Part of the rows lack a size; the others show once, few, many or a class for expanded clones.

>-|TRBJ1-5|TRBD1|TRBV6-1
TGTGCCAGCAGTGGGCAGGGGGGTTATAGCAATCAGCCCCAGCATTTT
CASSGQGGYSNQPQHF
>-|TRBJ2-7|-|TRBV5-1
TGCGCCAGCAGCTTGGACAGGGGGGGTAGCTCCTACGAGCAGTACTTC
CASSLDRGGSSYEQYF
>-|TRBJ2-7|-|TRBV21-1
TGTGCCAGCAGCAAAACGAGGACAGAAGAATCCTACGAGCAGTACTTC
CASSKTRTEESYEQYF
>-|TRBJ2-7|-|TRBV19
TGTGCCAGTAGTATTAAAAAGGAAAGGGGCTACGAGCAGTACTTC
CASSIKKERGYEQYF
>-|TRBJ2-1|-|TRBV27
TGTGCCAGCAAATCGGGGGGCTTAGAGCAGTTCTTC
CASKSGGLEQFF
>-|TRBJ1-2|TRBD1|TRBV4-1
TGCGCCAGCAGCCAAGGTTCGGCAGGGGGCGCCTCACCTAACTATGGCTACACCTTC
CASSQGSAGGASPNYGYTF
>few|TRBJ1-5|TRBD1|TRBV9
TGTGCCAGCAGCGCGGGGGGCGGACAGGGGAGCAATCAGCCCCAGCATTTT
CASSAGGGQGSNQPQHF
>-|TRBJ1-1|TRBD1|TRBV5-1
TGCGCCAGCACCATAGGGGACAGGGATCCCGATGAAGCTTTCTTT
CASTIGDRDPDEAFF
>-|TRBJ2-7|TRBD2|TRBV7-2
TGTGCCAGCAGCATACCATCCCCGGGACTAGGCTCCTACGAGCAGTACTTC
CASSIPSPGLGSYEQYF
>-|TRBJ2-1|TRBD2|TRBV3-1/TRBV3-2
TGTGCCAGCAGCCAACCAGCTGGACTAGCGGCGAACAATGAGCAGTTCTTC
CASSQPAGLAANNEQFF
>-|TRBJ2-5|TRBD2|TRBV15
TGTGCCACCAGCTCGAGAGCGGGAGTGGAGACCCAGTACTTC
CATSSRAGVETQYF
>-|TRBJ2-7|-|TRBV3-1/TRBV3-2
TGTGCCAGCAGCCAAGATAGGGGGTCCTCCTACGAGCAGTACTTC
CASSQDRGSSYEQYF
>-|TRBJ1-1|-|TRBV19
TGTGCCAGTAGTGGACATGGCTTGAACACTGAAGCTTTCTTT
CASSGHGLNTEAFF
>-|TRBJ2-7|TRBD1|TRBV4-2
TGTGCCAGCAGCCAAGGGACAGGAACCGCCTACGAGCAGTACTTC
CASSQGTGTAYEQYF
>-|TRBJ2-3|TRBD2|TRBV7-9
TGTGCCAGCGGAGGGACTAGCGACACAGATACGCAGTATTTT
CASGGTSDTDTQYF
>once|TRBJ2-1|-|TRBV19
TGTGCCAGTAGTATAGATTTTGGACTCCCATTGAATGAGCAGTTCTTC
CASSIDFGLPLNEQFF
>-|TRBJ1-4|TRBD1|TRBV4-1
TGCGCCAGCAGCCAACATACGGACGGACAGGGGAATGAAAAACTGTTTTTT
CASSQHTDGQGNEKLFF
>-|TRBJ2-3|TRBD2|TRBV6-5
TGTGCCACCGGGCGGGGGGGCCTCACAGATACGCAGTATTTT
CATGRGGLTDTQYF
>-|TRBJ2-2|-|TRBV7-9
TGTGCCAGCAGACCCACAGGGTCTCGCAGATCCACCGGGGAGCTGTTTTTT
CASRPTGSRRSTGELFF
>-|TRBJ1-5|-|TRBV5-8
TGTGCCAGCAGCTTTGAGGATCAGCCCCAGCATTTT
CASSFEDQPQHF
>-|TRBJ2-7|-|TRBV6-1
TGTGCCAGCAGTGACACGGGCGAGCAGTACTTC
CASSDTGEQYF
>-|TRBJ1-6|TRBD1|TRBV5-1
TGCGCCAGCAGCTTGAGGACAGGGAAGGACTCACCCCTCCACTTT
CASSLRTGKDSPLHF
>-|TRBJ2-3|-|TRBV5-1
TGCGCCAGCAGCCCGCAGGCCACAATTTCCGATACGCAGTATTTT
CASSPQATISDTQYF
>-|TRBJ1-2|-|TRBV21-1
TGTGCCAGCAGCAAATCGGTCGGACAGACGGACTATGGCTACACCTTC
CASSKSVGQTDYGYTF
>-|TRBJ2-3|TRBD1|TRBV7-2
TGTGCCAGCAGCTTCGGGACAGGGGGCATCGCAGATACGCAGTATTTT
CASSFGTGGIADTQYF
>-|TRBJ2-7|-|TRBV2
TGTGCCAGCGGGGGCAACGAGCAGTACTTC
CASGGNEQYF
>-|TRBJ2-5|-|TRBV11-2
TGTGCCAGCAGCTTGGGGGCCCAAGAGACCCAGTACTTC
CASSLGAQETQYF
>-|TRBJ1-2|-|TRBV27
TGTGCCAGCAGTTTATCACAGGGACCGCTCTATGGCTACACCTTC
CASSLSQGPLYGYTF
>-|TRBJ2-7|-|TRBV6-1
TGTGCCAGCAGTGAAAGGGGAGGAGGAGGACCCCGCTACGAGCAGTACTTC
CASSERGGGGPRYEQYF
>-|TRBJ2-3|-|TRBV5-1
TGCGCCAGCAGCTTGGAAGACCCATCGGGGGGCACAGATACGCAGTATTTT
CASSLEDPSGGTDTQYF
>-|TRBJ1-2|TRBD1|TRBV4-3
TGCGCCAGCAGCCCCGGGACAGGGCACTATGGCTACACCTTC
CASSPGTGHYGYTF
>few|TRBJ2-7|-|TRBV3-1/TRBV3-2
TGTGCCAGCAGCCAAGATAGGCGGGTCTACGAGCAGTACTTC
CASSQDRRVYEQYF
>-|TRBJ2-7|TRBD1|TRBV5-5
TGTGCCAGCAGCCCGACAGGGTTGGACGAGCAGTACTTC
CASSPTGLDEQYF
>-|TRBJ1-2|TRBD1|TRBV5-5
TGTGCCAGCAGCACCTGGTCGGGACAGGGGGGAGATGGCTACACCTTC
CASSTWSGQGGDGYTF
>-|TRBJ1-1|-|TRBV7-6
TGTGCCAGCAGCCGGATGGGGGGGAAAGGGGTTGAAGCTTTCTTT
CASSRMGGKGVEAFF
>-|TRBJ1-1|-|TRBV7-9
TGTGCCAGCAGCTTAGGCGCCGACAGGTTGAACACTGAAGCTTTCTTT
CASSLGADRLNTEAFF
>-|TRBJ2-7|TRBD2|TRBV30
TGTGCCTGGAGTGGACTAGCGGCTGTTGGGGAGCAGTACTTC
CAWSGLAAVGEQYF
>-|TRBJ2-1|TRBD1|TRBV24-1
TGTGCCACCAGTGATGTACAGGGACAGGGGGCCCATGAGCAGTTCTTC
CATSDVQGQGAHEQFF
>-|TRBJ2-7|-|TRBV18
TGTGCCAGCTCACCAGAGGGGGGGGTCAGGAACGAGCAGTACTTC
CASSPEGGVRNEQYF
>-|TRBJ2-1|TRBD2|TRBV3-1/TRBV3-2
TGTGCCAGCAGCCAAGGTAGCGGGGGGGGTGAGCAGTTCTTC
CASSQGSGGGEQFF
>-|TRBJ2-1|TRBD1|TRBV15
TGTGCCACCAGCAGAGCTATGACAGGGGGTGAGCAGTTCTTC
CATSRAMTGGEQFF
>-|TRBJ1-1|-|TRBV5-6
TGTGCCAGCAGCTTGGGGGGCGCGGACACTGAAGCTTTCTTT
CASSLGGADTEAFF
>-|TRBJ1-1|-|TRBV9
TGTGCCAGCAGCGTTAACCAACTCCCTGCGGGACGGGCCACTGAAGCTTTCTTT
CASSVNQLPAGRATEAFF
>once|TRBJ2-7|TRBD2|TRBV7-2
TGTGCCAGCAGTTTAGCGGGAGGGCCTTCCTACGAGCAGTACTTC
CASSLAGGPSYEQYF
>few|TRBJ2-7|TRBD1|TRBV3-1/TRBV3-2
TGTGCCAGCAGCCCCGCCCCGGGACAGGGCCCCTACGAGCAGTACTTC
CASSPAPGQGPYEQYF